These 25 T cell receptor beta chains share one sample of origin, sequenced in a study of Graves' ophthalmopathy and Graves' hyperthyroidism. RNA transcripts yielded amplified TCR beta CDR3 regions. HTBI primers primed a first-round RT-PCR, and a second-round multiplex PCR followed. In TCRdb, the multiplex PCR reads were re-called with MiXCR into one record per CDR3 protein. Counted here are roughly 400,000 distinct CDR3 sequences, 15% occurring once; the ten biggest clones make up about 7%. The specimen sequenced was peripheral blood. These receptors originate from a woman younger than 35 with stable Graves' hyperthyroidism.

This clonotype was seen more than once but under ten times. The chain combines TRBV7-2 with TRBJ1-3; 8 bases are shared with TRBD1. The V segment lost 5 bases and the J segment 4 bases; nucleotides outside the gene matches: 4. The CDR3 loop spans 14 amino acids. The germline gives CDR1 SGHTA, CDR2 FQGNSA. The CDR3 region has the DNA TGTGCCAGCAGCCAGCCAGGGGGCGGAAACACCATATATTTT. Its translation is CASSQPGGGNTIYF.

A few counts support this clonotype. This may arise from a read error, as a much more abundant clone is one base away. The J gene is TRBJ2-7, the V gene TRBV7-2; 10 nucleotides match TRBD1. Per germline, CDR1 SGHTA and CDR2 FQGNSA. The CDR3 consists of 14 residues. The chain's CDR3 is CSSSRGQGRNEQYF. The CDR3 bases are TGTTCCAGCAGCAGGGGACAGGGGAGAAACGAGCAGTACTTC.

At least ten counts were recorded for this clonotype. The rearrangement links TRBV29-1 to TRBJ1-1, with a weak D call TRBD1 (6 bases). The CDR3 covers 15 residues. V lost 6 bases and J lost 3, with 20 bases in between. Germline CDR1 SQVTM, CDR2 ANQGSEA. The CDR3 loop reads CSVDAQTGGDTEAFF. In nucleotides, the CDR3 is TGCAGCGTGGACGCCCAGACAGGCGGGGACACTGAAGCTTTCTTT.

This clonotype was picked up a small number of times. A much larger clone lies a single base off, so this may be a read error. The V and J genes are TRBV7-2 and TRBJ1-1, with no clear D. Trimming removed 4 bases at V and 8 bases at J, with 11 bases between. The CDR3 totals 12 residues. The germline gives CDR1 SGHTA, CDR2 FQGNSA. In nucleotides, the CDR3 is TGTGCCAGCAGCTCCCACACGCCAGAAGCTTTCTTT. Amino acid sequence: CASSSHTPEAFF.

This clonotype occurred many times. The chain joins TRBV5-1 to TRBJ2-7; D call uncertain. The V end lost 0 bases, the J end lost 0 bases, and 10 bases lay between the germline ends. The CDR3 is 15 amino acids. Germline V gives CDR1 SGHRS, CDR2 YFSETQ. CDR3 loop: CASSLAPGPSYEQYF. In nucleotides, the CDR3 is TGCGCCAGCAGCTTGGCACCCGGACCCTCCTACGAGCAGTACTTC.

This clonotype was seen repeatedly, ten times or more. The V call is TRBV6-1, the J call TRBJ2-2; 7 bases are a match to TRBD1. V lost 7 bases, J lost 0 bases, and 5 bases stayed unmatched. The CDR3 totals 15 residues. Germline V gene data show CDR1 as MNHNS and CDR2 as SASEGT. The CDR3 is CASTPGTANTGELFF. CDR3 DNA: TGTGCCAGCACCCCCGGGACAGCGAACACCGGGGAGCTGTTTTTT.

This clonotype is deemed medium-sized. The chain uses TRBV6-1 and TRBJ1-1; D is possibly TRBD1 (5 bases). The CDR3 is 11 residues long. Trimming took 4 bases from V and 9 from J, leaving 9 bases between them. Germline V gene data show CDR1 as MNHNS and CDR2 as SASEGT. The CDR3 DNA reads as TGTGCCAGCAGTGGAACAGGAAAAGCTTTCTTT. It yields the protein CASSGTGKAFF.

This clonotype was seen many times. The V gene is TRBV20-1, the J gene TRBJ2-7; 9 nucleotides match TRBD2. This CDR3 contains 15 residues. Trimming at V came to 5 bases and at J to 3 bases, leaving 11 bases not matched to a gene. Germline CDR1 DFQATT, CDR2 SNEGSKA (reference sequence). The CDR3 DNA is TGCAGTGCTGGTCCTTTAGTTAGCGGGGGCTACGAGCAGTACTTC. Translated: CSAGPLVSGGYEQYF.

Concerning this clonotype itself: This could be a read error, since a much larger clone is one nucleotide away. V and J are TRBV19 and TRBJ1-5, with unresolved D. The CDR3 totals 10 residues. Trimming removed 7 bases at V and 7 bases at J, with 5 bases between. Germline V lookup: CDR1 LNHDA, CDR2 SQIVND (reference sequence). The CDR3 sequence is CASNWQPQHF. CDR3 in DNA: TGTGCCAGTAATTGGCAGCCCCAGCATTTT. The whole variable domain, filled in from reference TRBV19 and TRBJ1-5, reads DGGITQSPKYLFRKEGQNVTLSCEQNLNHDAMYWYRQDPGQGLRLIYYSQIVNDFQKGDIAEGYSVSREKKESFPLTVTSAQKNPTAFYLCASNWQPQHFGDGTRLSIL.

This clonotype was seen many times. CDR3 region: CASSDGTTTGVTEAFF. The CDR3 DNA reads as TGTGCCAGCAGTGACGGTACAACGACAGGGGTCACTGAAGCTTTCTTT. The V call is TRBV9, the J call TRBJ1-1; TRBD1 matches 8 bases. This CDR3 region has 16 residues. V lost 5 bases to trimming and J lost 4 bases; unmatched junction nucleotides: 13. From germline, CDR1 is SGDLS and CDR2 YYNGEE.

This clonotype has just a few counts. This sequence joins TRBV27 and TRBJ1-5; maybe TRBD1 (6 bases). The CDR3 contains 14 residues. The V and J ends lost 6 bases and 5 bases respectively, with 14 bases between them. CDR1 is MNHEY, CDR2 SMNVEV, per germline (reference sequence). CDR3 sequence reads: CASRPTWGHQPQHF. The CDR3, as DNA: TGTGCCAGCAGACCGACATGGGGGCATCAGCCCCAGCATTTT.

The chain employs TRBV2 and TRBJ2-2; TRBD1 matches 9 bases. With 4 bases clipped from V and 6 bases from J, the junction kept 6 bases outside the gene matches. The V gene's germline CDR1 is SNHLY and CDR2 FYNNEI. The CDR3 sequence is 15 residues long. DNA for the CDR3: TGTGCCAGCAGTGTGAGGGACAGGGAACCCGGGGAGCTGTTTTTT. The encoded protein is CASSVRDREPGELFF. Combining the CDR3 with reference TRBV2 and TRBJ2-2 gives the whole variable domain EPEVTQTPSHQVTQMGQEVILRCVPISNHLYFYWYRQILGQKVEFLVSFYNNEISEKSEIFDDQFSVERPDGSNFTLKIRSTKLEDSAMYFCASSVRDREPGELFFGEGSRLTVL.

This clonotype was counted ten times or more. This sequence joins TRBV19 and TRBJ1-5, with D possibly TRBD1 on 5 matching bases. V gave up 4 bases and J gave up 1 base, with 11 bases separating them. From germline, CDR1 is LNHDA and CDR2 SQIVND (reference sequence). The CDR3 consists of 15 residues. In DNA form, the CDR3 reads TGTGCCAGTAGTAGGACACATACCAGCAATCAGCCCCAGCATTTT. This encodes CASSRTHTSNQPQHF.

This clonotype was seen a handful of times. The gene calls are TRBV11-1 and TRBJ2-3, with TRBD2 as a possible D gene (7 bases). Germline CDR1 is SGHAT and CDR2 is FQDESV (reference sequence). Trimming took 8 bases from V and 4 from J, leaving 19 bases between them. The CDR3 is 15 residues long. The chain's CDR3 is CASGGAGSLSDTQYF. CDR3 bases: TGTGCCAGCGGGGGGGCAGGGTCTCTTTCAGATACGCAGTATTTT.

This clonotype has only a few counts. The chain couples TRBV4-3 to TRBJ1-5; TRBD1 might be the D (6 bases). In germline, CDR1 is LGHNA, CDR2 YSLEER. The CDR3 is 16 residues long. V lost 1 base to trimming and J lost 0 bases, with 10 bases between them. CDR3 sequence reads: CASSQAPGVSNQPQHF. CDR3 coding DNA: TGCGCCAGCAGCCAAGCCCCAGGGGTTAGCAATCAGCCCCAGCATTTT.

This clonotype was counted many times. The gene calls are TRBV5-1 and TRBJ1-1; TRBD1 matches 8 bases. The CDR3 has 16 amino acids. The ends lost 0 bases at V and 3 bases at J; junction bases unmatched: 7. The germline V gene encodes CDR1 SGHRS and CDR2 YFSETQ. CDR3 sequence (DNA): TGCGCCAGCAGCTTGGCCGGACAGGGCGGGGACACTGAAGCTTTCTTT. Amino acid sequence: CASSLAGQGGDTEAFF. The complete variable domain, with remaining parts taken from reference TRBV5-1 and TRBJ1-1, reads KAGVTQTPRYLIKTRGQQVTLSCSPISGHRSVSWYQQTPGQGLQFLFEYFSETQRNKGNFPGRFSGRQFSNSRSEMNVSTLELGDSALYLCASSLAGQGGDTEAFFGQGTRLTVV.

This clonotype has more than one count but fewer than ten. The CDR3 spells CASSLVGGSQYF. In DNA form, the CDR3 reads TGTGCCAGCAGCTTAGTCGGTGGGTCGCAGTACTTC. This chain connects TRBV7-9 to TRBJ2-7; no clear D gene. The CDR3 is made up of 12 amino acids. Trimming left V 1 base short and J 9 bases short, with 10 bases between. The V gene's germline CDR1 is SEHNR and CDR2 FQNEAQ (reference sequence).

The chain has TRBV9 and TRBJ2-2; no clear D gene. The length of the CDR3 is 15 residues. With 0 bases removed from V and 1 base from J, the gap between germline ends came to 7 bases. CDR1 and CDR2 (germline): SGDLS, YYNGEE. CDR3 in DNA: TGTGCCAGCAGCGTAGAGGTGAGGAACACCGGGGAGCTGTTTTTT. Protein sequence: CASSVEVRNTGELFF.

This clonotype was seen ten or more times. CDR3 DNA: TGTGCCATCAGTGAGTCAACCACCAGGGCATCCACTGAAGCTTTCTTT. Amino acid sequence: CAISESTTRASTEAFF. The rearrangement links TRBV10-3 to TRBJ1-1, with D perhaps TRBD1 (5 bases). CDR1 is ENHRY, CDR2 SYGVKD, per germline. The CDR3 totals 16 residues. V lost 0 bases, J lost 4 bases, and 15 bases lay in between.

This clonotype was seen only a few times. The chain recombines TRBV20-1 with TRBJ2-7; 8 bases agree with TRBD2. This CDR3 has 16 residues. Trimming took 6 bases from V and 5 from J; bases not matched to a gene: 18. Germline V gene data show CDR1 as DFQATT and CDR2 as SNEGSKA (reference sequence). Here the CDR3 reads CSANALARGGNHEQYF. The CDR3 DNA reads TGCAGTGCCAACGCCTTGGCCCGGGGGGGCAACCACGAGCAGTACTTC.

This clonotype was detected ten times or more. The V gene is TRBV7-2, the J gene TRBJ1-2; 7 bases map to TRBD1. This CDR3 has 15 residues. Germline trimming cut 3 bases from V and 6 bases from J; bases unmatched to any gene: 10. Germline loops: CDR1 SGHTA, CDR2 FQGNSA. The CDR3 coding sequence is TGTGCCAGCAGCTTTTCCCTGACAGGGAGGGATGGCTACACCTTC. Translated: CASSFSLTGRDGYTF. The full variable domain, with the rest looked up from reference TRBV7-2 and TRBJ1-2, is GAGVSQSPSNKVTEKGKDVELRCDPISGHTALYWYRQSLGQGLEFLIYFQGNSAPDKSGLPSDRFSAERTGGSVSTLTIQRTQQEDSAVYLCASSFSLTGRDGYTFGSGTRLTVV.

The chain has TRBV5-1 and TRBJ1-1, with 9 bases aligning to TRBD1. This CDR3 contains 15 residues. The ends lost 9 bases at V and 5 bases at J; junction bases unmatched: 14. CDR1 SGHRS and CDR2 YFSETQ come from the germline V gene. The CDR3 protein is CANSAATGGWTEAFF. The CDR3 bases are TGCGCCAACTCGGCCGCCACAGGGGGCTGGACTGAAGCTTTCTTT.

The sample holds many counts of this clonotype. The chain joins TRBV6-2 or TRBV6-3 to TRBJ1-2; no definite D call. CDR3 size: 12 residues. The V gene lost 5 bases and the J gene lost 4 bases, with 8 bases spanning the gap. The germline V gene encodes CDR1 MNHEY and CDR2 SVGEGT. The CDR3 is CASSASFYGYTF. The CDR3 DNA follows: TGTGCCAGCAGTGCCTCCTTCTATGGCTACACCTTC.

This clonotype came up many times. The CDR3, as DNA: TGTGCCAGCAGGGAACAGGGGACCGTTGGCTATGGCTACACCTTC. It specifies CASREQGTVGYGYTF. The J gene is TRBJ1-2, the V gene TRBV12-3 or TRBV12-4, with 7 bases identical to TRBD1. This CDR3 is built from 15 residues. The V gene end was trimmed by 6 bases and the J gene end by 4 bases; junction bases not matched to a gene: 11.

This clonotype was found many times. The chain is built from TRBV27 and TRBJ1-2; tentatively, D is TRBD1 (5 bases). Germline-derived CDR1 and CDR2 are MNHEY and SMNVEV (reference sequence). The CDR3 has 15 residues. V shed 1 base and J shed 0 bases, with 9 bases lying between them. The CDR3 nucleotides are TGTGCCAGCAGTTTATACCAGGGATCTAACTATGGCTACACCTTC. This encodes CASSLYQGSNYGYTF.